These T cell receptor beta chains were read from a single sample in a study of T cells in Graves' hyperthyroidism and ophthalmopathy. TCRdb reprocessed the multiplex PCR reads with MiXCR, giving one entry per CDR3 protein. The sample consists of about 400,000 distinct CDR3 sequences, over 12% of them appearing once. The sequenced sample was blood. These TCRs come from a woman between 55 and 75 years old with Graves' ophthalmopathy. The CDR3 runs from the conserved cysteine through the conserved F or W. A D gene is named only where the DNA matches it firmly. Clone size is shown for a subset of rows, as once, few, many or a class of expanded clone.

CDR3 DNA,CDR3 protein,J gene,D gene,clone size,V gene
TGTGCCAGCAGAGATAGGTCCACCAACTACGAGCAGTACTTC,CASRDRSTNYEQYF,TRBJ2-7,-,many,TRBV2
TGCGCCAGCAAAACTTCGGGACAGGACTCCTACGAGCAGTACTTC,CASKTSGQDSYEQYF,TRBJ2-7,TRBD1,many,TRBV5-1
TGTGCCAGCAGCGGCCGAGGCGGTGAGCAGTTCTTC,CASSGRGGEQFF,TRBJ2-1,-,many,TRBV7-3
TGTGCCAGCAGTATAAAGGGCCCGAACACTGAAGCTTTCTTT,CASSIKGPNTEAFF,TRBJ1-1,-,many,TRBV6-4
TGTGCCAGCAGAACCGGGACAGGCCCCTACGAGCAGTACTTC,CASRTGTGPYEQYF,TRBJ2-7,TRBD1,many,TRBV6-1
TGCGCCAGCAGCGATCCAGCTGGGTACTCTGGGGCCAACGTCCTGACTTTC,CASSDPAGYSGANVLTF,TRBJ2-6,-,few,TRBV5-1
TGCAGTGCCTCGGAAGATACGCAGTATTTT,CSASEDTQYF,TRBJ2-3,-,-,TRBV20-1
TGCGCCAGCAGCTTGGAGGGCTATGGCTACGAGCAGTACTTC,CASSLEGYGYEQYF,TRBJ2-7,-,many,TRBV5-1
TGTGCCAGCAGGCTCGAGGGCAGGGGCCACGAGCAGTACTTC,CASRLEGRGHEQYF,TRBJ2-7,-,many,TRBV12-3/TRBV12-4
TGTGCCAGTAGTATCGGACAGACAGATACGCAGTATTTT,CASSIGQTDTQYF,TRBJ2-3,-,-,TRBV19
TGTGCCAGCAGTGAAGAGGGACTAGCGGGAGGACGATCCTACAATGAGCAGTTCTTC,CASSEEGLAGGRSYNEQFF,TRBJ2-1,TRBD2,many,TRBV2
TGTGCCTGGAATTTATACAATGAGCAGTTCTTC,CAWNLYNEQFF,TRBJ2-1,-,many,TRBV30
TGTGCCAGCAGCCCGGGAAGTAGCGATGAGCAGTTCTTC,CASSPGSSDEQFF,TRBJ2-1,-,many,TRBV3-1
TGTGCCAGCAGCGGGGGGAGAACCTACGAGCAGTACTTC,CASSGGRTYEQYF,TRBJ2-7,TRBD2,once,TRBV12-3/TRBV12-4
TGTGCCAGCAGTTACTCTGCAGCTCGGGAGACCCAGTACTTC,CASSYSAARETQYF,TRBJ2-5,-,few,TRBV6-2/TRBV6-3
TGTGCCAGCAGTTACCGCGTTATACCGGGACTGCTACCCTACGAGCAGTACTTC,CASSYRVIPGLLPYEQYF,TRBJ2-7,-,many,TRBV6-6
TGCAGCGTTCGCGGACAGGGGGCGTTGGAGACCCAGTACTTC,CSVRGQGALETQYF,TRBJ2-5,TRBD1,many,TRBV29-1
TGTGCCAGCAGCCAAGGGCTAGGAGCGGGCACAGATACGCAGTATTTT,CASSQGLGAGTDTQYF,TRBJ2-3,-,-,TRBV4-2
TGTGCCAGCAAAGGAGGCAGGGGGCAGGGTGGCTACACCTTC,CASKGGRGQGGYTF,TRBJ1-2,TRBD1,many,TRBV2
TGCAGTGCTAGTTTCGGGAGCGGGACCCAGTACTTC,CSASFGSGTQYF,TRBJ2-5,-,-,TRBV20-1
TGTGCCAGCTCACCACAGCTAGCGGGAGGGCGGAATGAGCAGTTCTTC,CASSPQLAGGRNEQFF,TRBJ2-1,TRBD2,many,TRBV18
TGTGCCAGCAGCTTAATTGGCGGGAGGGCCCCAGATACGCAGTATTTT,CASSLIGGRAPDTQYF,TRBJ2-3,TRBD2,-,TRBV7-3
TGCGCCAGCAGACTGACCGGGACCTCTGATGAAAAACTGTTTTTT,CASRLTGTSDEKLFF,TRBJ1-4,-,many,TRBV5-1
TGCAGTGCTAGCACCTTTGAGGCTAGGTCCTCCAAAAACATTCAGTACTTC,CSASTFEARSSKNIQYF,TRBJ2-4,-,many,TRBV20-1
TGTGCCAGCAGCCAAGAGTACAGTTCCTACGAGCAGTACTTC,CASSQEYSSYEQYF,TRBJ2-7,-,many,TRBV3-1
TGTGCCAGCAGTTTATATCGGGACCCCGAGAGCTCCGAGCAGTACTTC,CASSLYRDPESSEQYF,TRBJ2-7,-,few,TRBV27
TGTGCCAGCGGCCGGCGAGGGGGGCCCTACGAGCAGTACTTC,CASGRRGGPYEQYF,TRBJ2-7,-,few,TRBV27
TGTGCCAGCAGTTCGCCCAATAGGGGTCAGCCCCAGCATTTT,CASSSPNRGQPQHF,TRBJ1-5,-,many,TRBV27
TGCAGTGCTAGGGAGGGAGAGACCCAGTACTTC,CSAREGETQYF,TRBJ2-5,-,many,TRBV20-1